This T cell receptor beta chain was identified in a study of shared clonotypes between healthy human individuals. Cells designated naive CD8 were CD45RO-negative and were positively selected for CCR7, with terminally differentiated effector memory CD45RA+ cells excluded. Study conclusions and caveats: Sorted-subset sequencing was shown by rarefaction to be incomplete despite large depth.

Germline CDR1 MNHNY, CDR2 SVGAGI (reference sequence). V trimming: 0 bases; J trimming: 0 bases; junction bases outside the gene matches: 2. CDR3 length: 16 residues. A remark on this clone: What it recognizes is unknown.

The study ran the assay at deep level. Every subset's genomic DNA went evenly onto several immunoSEQ plates. On sorted subsets, replicate PCRs used 150 to 250 ng DNA, or some 27,000 T cell genomes. The repertoire was sequenced with immunoSEQ multiplex PCR; TCRdb's copy has only in-frame clones and lacks some. The sample includes 1.5 million to 2.5 million clones, about 94% seen only once; the top ten take 0.95% to 1.5%. The sequencing sample was made of naive CD8+ T cells sorted from blood. This clonotype was sampled from a man younger than 35 in good health. The chain joins TRBV6-6 to TRBJ1-5; 7 positions match TRBD1. CDR3 loop: CASSYSTGSSNQPQHF. CDR3 nucleotide sequence: TGTGCCAGCAGTTACTCGACAGGGTCTAGCAATCAGCCCCAGCATTTT.